The rows below give T cell receptor beta chains drawn from one sample of a study of human T cells and chemical hapten exposure. TCRdb reprocessed the RACE reads with MiXCR, giving one entry per CDR3 protein. The table has about 120,000 distinct CDR3 sequences, about 14% seen once. Source: whole blood, taken in connection with sensitization to the hapten diphenylcyclopropenone (DPC). The receptors were gathered from a woman aged 18-35 years with alopecia areata. Some clones in this sample may be carry-over from other donors' samples. The CDR3 runs from the conserved cysteine through the conserved F or W. The D gene is left open where the match is weak. Clone size is stated in some rows and not others, as once, few, many or a class when expanded.

>TRBV11-3|TRBD2|.|TRBJ2-1|15
CASSLGGLGDNEQFF
TGTGCCAGCAGCTTAGGTGGACTAGGCGACAATGAGCAGTTCTTC
>TRBV6-5|.|.|TRBJ1-2|13
CASSRSRGYGYTF
TGTGCCTCCTCTCGATCCAGGGGCTATGGCTACACCTTC
>TRBV29-1|.|.|TRBJ2-4|13
CSVVEVAKNIQYF
TGCAGCGTTGTTGAGGTAGCCAAAAACATTCAGTACTTC
>TRBV5-8|.|few|TRBJ1-5|16
CASSMNTGTANQPQHF
TGTGCCAGCAGCATGAACACGGGGACGGCCAATCAGCCCCAGCATTTT
>TRBV6-1|TRBD2|.|TRBJ2-3|13
CELLAGGTDTQYF
TGCGAGTTACTAGCGGGGGGCACAGATACGCAGTATTTT
>TRBV9|TRBD2|.|TRBJ2-1|18
CASSVGGGGGNSYNEQFF
TGTGCCAGCAGCGTAGGAGGAGGCGGGGGTAACTCCTACAATGAGCAGTTCTTC
>TRBV24-1|TRBD2|few|TRBJ2-3|16
CATSEGTSGVSDTQYF
TGTGCCACCAGTGAGGGGACTAGCGGGGTATCAGATACGCAGTATTTT
>TRBV4-3|.|.|TRBJ2-3|19
CASSQDLPGVGAHTDTQYF
TGCGCCAGCAGCCAAGATCTCCCCGGGGTCGGGGCACACACAGATACGCAGTATTTT
>TRBV27|.|few|TRBJ1-1|16
CASRGWGALMNTEAFF
TGTGCCAGCAGAGGGTGGGGGGCCCTCATGAACACTGAAGCTTTCTTT
>TRBV18|TRBD1|many|TRBJ1-5|15
CASSPGTGQDQPQHF
TGTGCCAGCTCACCAGGGACAGGCCAGGATCAGCCCCAGCATTTT
>TRBV20-1|.|many|TRBJ2-1|15
CSATVGLTTYNEQFF
TGCAGTGCCACAGTGGGACTGACGACCTACAATGAGCAGTTCTTC
>TRBV30|.|.|TRBJ1-6|12
CAWSGINSPLHF
TGTGCCTGGAGTGGGATTAATTCACCCCTCCACTTT
>TRBV6-1|.|few|TRBJ1-6|14
CASSELQYNSPLHF
TGTGCCAGCAGTGAATTACAGTATAATTCACCCCTCCACTTT
>TRBV10-3|.|.|TRBJ1-1|12
CAISEGYTEAFF
TGTGCCATCTCAGAGGGGTATACTGAAGCTTTCTTT
>TRBV7-9|TRBD1|.|TRBJ2-7|18
CASSWELGTGLSSYEQYF
TGTGCCAGCAGCTGGGAGCTCGGGACAGGGTTAAGCTCCTACGAGCAGTACTTC
>TRBV6-2/TRBV6-3|.|many|TRBJ1-5|13
CASSYEANQPQHF
TGTGCCAGCAGTTACGAGGCTAATCAGCCCCAGCATTTT
>TRBV11-2|.|.|TRBJ1-3|14
CASSLGVSGNTIYF
TGTGCCAGCAGCTTGGGGGTTTCTGGAAACACCATATATTTT
>TRBV7-9|.|.|TRBJ2-7|13
CASSLLPFDEQYF
TGTGCCAGCAGCTTACTTCCGTTCGACGAGCAGTACTTC
>TRBV6-1|.|.|TRBJ1-1|14
CASSTSTEADEAFF
TGTGCCAGCAGTACTTCTACCGAGGCAGATGAAGCTTTCTTT
>TRBV20-1|.|many|TRBJ1-1|13
CSARWGGDTEAFF
TGCAGTGCTAGATGGGGCGGGGACACTGAAGCTTTCTTT
>TRBV6-2/TRBV6-3|.|many|TRBJ1-1|14
CASRPHYQTSEAFF
TGTGCCAGCAGACCCCATTACCAGACTTCTGAAGCTTTCTTT
>TRBV7-6|.|.|TRBJ2-3|13
CASSLGAEDTQYF
TGTGCCAGCAGCCTAGGGGCGGAAGATACGCAGTATTTT
>TRBV7-9|.|.|TRBJ2-3|16
CASSLAAGWQEDTQYF
TGTGCCAGCAGCTTAGCGGCGGGGTGGCAGGAAGATACGCAGTATTTT
>TRBV29-1|.|few|TRBJ2-1|15
CSVEDGWRGSHTLFF
TGCAGCGTTGAAGACGGTTGGCGGGGCTCGCATACCCTTTTCTTC
>TRBV6-1|.|few|TRBJ2-1|12
CASSRETNERFF
TGTGCCAGCAGTCGGGAAACCAATGAGCGGTTCTTC
>TRBV19|.|.|TRBJ2-3|14
CASRHPAGTDTQYF
TGTGCCAGCCGACACCCGGCCGGCACAGATACGCAGTATTTT
>TRBV7-3|TRBD2|.|TRBJ2-1|14
CASSPRRAGGPWFF
TGTGCCAGCAGCCCCCGCCGAGCGGGGGGGCCTTGGTTCTTC
>TRBV9|TRBD1|few|TRBJ2-1|14
CASSPWTGNNEQFF
TGTGCCAGCAGCCCTTGGACAGGGAACAATGAGCAGTTCTTC
>TRBV12-3/TRBV12-4|TRBD2|.|TRBJ2-3|15
CASSFRGGTTDTQYF
TGTGCCAGCAGTTTTCGGGGGGGGACCACAGATACGCAGTATTTT
>TRBV7-6|TRBD1|many|TRBJ1-6|14
CASSVVTGSSPLHF
TGTGCCAGCAGTGTAGTGACAGGGAGTTCACCCCTCCACTTT
>TRBV5-1|TRBD2|few|TRBJ2-3|17
CASSLGSTSGSTDTQYF
TGCGCCAGCAGCTTGGGTTCGACTAGCGGAAGCACAGATACGCAGTATTTT
>TRBV7-9|.|.|TRBJ2-2|12
CASQDKQGELFF
TGTGCCTCCCAGGACAAGCAAGGGGAGCTGTTTTTT
>TRBV5-1|.|few|TRBJ2-7|14
CASSSQLGVDEQYF
TGCGCCAGCAGCTCCCAGTTAGGAGTGGACGAGCAGTACTTC
>TRBV25-1|.|few|TRBJ1-6|14
CASSEFRTAVPLHF
TGTGCCAGCAGTGAATTTAGGACAGCCGTTCCCCTCCACTTT
>TRBV19|.|many|TRBJ1-2|13
CASSMGGSDGYTF
TGTGCCAGTAGTATGGGGGGAAGTGATGGCTACACCTTC
>TRBV4-1|.|few|TRBJ1-1|13
CASSQDLSTEAFF
TGCGCCAGCAGCCAAGATCTCAGCACTGAAGCTTTCTTT
>TRBV30|.|once|TRBJ1-6|13
CAWRENRPGPLHF
TGTGCCTGGAGGGAAAATCGTCCTGGACCCCTCCACTTT
>TRBV29-1|.|many|TRBJ1-1|13
CSVTLGLATEAFF
TGCAGCGTTACCCTAGGATTGGCGACTGAAGCTTTCTTT
>TRBV12-3/TRBV12-4|TRBD2|.|TRBJ2-3|15
CASSLTSGVHDTQYF
TGTGCCAGCAGTTTAACTAGCGGGGTTCACGATACGCAGTATTTT
>TRBV27|.|many|TRBJ1-1|13
CASSLSATASAFF
TGTGCCAGCAGTTTATCGGCGACAGCCTCAGCTTTCTTT
>TRBV12-3/TRBV12-4|.|few|TRBJ2-7|16
CASSLGAGASSYEQYF
TGTGCCAGCAGTTTAGGGGCCGGGGCGAGCTCCTACGAGCAGTACTTC
>TRBV6-2/TRBV6-3|.|many|TRBJ1-5|13
CASSYPGVQPQHF
TGTGCCAGCAGTTACCCAGGAGTTCAGCCCCAGCATTTT
>TRBV6-5|.|.|TRBJ2-1|15
CASRNKGAIYNEQFF
TGTGCCAGCAGGAATAAAGGGGCCATTTACAATGAGCAGTTCTTC
>TRBV7-2|.|.|TRBJ1-2|15
CASSSSGTVLYGYTF
TGTGCCAGCAGCTCTTCCGGGACGGTACTCTATGGCTACACCTTC
>TRBV5-1|TRBD1|.|TRBJ1-6|18
CASSLGQGESSYNSPLHF
TGCGCCAGCAGCTTGGGACAGGGGGAGAGCTCCTATAATTCACCCCTCCACTTT
>TRBV10-2|TRBD2|few|TRBJ2-7|16
CASSEASGGDPYEQYF
TGCGCCAGCAGTGAGGCTAGCGGGGGGGACCCCTACGAGCAGTACTTC
>TRBV4-1|TRBD1|.|TRBJ1-1|14
CASSQNQGGTEAFF
TGCGCCAGCAGCCAGAATCAGGGGGGCACTGAAGCTTTCTTT
>TRBV6-5|.|many|TRBJ1-5|15
CASRRRGDSNQPQHF
TGTGCCAGCAGACGACGCGGCGATAGCAATCAGCCCCAGCATTTT
>TRBV19|TRBD2|few|TRBJ2-7|16
CASSKRGGTFSYEQYF
TGTGCCAGTAGTAAGAGGGGAGGGACTTTCTCCTACGAGCAGTACTTC
>TRBV7-2|TRBD2|.|TRBJ2-3|17
CASSYGLAGQGADTQYF
TGTGCCAGCAGCTACGGACTAGCGGGGCAGGGTGCAGATACGCAGTATTTT
>TRBV18|.|few|TRBJ2-5|13
CASSGGAQGTQYF
TGTGCCAGCTCCGGAGGAGCGCAGGGGACCCAGTACTTC
>TRBV5-1|.|.|TRBJ2-1|15
CASSLLRGQYNEQFF
TGCGCCAGCAGCTTGTTGCGGGGACAATACAATGAGCAGTTCTTC
>TRBV28|.|.|TRBJ1-6|14
CASSSAGDNSPLHF
TGTGCCAGCAGTTCTGCAGGGGATAATTCACCCCTCCACTTT
>TRBV10-2|.|many|TRBJ2-1|14
CASSESISYNEQFF
TGCGCCAGCAGTGAGTCCATTTCCTACAATGAGCAGTTCTTC
>TRBV12-3/TRBV12-4|TRBD1|.|TRBJ1-3|15
CASSGGQISGNTIYF
TGTGCCAGCAGTGGGGGACAGATCTCTGGAAACACCATATATTTT
>TRBV4-3|.|.|TRBJ2-7|15
CASSQSDTPRHGQYF
TGCGCCAGCAGCCAATCGGATACCCCACGGCACGGGCAGTACTTC